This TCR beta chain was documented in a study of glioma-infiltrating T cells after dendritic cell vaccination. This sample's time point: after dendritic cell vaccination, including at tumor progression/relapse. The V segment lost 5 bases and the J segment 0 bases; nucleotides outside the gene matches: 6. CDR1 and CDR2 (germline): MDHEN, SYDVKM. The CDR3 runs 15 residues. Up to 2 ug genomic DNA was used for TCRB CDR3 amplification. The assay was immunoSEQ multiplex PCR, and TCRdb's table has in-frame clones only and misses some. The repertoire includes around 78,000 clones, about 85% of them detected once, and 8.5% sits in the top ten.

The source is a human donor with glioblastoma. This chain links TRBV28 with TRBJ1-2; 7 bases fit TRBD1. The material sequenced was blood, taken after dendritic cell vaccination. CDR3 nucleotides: TGTGCCAGCAGTCCCCGGGACAGAGCTAACTATGGCTACACCTTC. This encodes CASSPRDRANYGYTF.